The sequence of this T cell receptor beta chain was determined in a study of blood T cell repertoires in COVID-19. The table came from immunoSEQ multiplex PCR; TCRdb's copy has only in-frame clones and leaves some out. This sample has around 130,000 clones, with 84% found just once. Germline V gene lookup returns CDR1 DFQATT and CDR2 SNEGSKA (reference sequence). The CDR3 spans 11 residues. The V end lost 5 bases, the J end lost 8 bases, and 12 bases lay between the germline ends. The TCR sequence derives from a woman aged 18 to 35 who had been exposed to COVID-19. The chain carries TRBV20-1 and TRBJ1-1, with D uncertain. Sequencing used PBMCs or T cells enriched from blood (not recorded which). CDR3 nucleotides: TGCAGTGCTCCTAGACGGCGCGAAGCTTTCTTT. Translated: CSAPRRREAFF.